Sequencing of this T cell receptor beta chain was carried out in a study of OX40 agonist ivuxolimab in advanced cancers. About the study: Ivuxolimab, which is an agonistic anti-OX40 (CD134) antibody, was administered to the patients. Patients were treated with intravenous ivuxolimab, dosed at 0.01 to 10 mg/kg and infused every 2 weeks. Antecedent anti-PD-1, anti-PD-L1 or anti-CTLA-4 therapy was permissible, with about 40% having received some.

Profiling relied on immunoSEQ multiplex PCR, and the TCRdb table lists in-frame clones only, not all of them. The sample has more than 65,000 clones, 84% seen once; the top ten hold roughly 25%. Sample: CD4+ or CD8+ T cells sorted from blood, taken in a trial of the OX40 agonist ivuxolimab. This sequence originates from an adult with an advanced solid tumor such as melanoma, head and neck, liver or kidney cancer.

The DNA of the CDR3 is TGTGCCAGCAGTGGTAACTACGAGCAGTACTTC. Encoded protein: CASSGNYEQYF. The chain has TRBV2 and TRBJ2-5; D gene ambiguous. The end of the DNA fits TRBJ2-7 better, so the J call may be wrong. The germline V gene encodes CDR1 SNHLY and CDR2 FYNNEI. This CDR3 comprises 11 residues.